Shown below are 7 T cell receptor beta chains from a single sample sequenced in a study of OX40 agonist ivuxolimab in advanced cancers. Clones were read by immunoSEQ multiplex PCR, and TCRdb kept only the in-frame ones, dropping some. Here the sample spans 50,000 to 60,000 clones, roughly four fifths being singletons. The specimen was CD4+ or CD8+ T cells sorted from blood, collected in a trial of the OX40 agonist ivuxolimab. These receptors were collected from an adult with an advanced solid tumor such as melanoma, head and neck, liver or kidney cancer.

The genes are TRBV6-6 and TRBJ2-7; possibly TRBD2 for D (5 bases). The germline CDR1 and CDR2 sequences are MNHNY and SVGAGI (reference sequence). The V end was cut by 8 bases, the J end by 4 bases, with 21 bases between. The length of the CDR3 is 15 residues. DNA for the CDR3: TGTGCCAGCCTCTTCGGACCGGGATCGAGTTACGAGCAGTACTTC. Its translation: CASLFGPGSSYEQYF.

In this sample, this clone turned up a few times. The chain uses TRBV6-5 and TRBJ1-6, with no clear D. The CDR3 spans 16 residues. Germline CDR1 and CDR2: MNHEY and SVGAGI. V was cut by 0 bases and J by 9 bases, with 15 bases left in between. CDR3 nucleotide sequence: TGTGCCAGCAGTTACTCCGGACCGCACCGGGGTTCACCCCTCCACTTT. Amino acid sequence: CASSYSGPHRGSPLHF.

This chain uses TRBV7-6 with TRBJ2-1, with D tentatively TRBD2 (5 bases). The CDR3 runs to 14 residues. Trimming shortened V by 3 bases and J by 13 bases, and 19 bases separated the two germline ends. Germline-derived CDR1 and CDR2 are SGHVS and FNYEAQ. CDR3 sequence reads: CASSFDNGESPQFF. The CDR3 nucleotides read TGTGCCAGCAGCTTTGACAATGGGGAGAGTCCCCAGTTCTTC.

The CDR3 spells CASTTGIQPQHF. The CDR3, as DNA: TGTGCCAGCACCACAGGGATTCAGCCCCAGCATTTT. The V call is TRBV2, the J call TRBJ1-5; D possibly corresponds to TRBD1 (6 bases). With 7 bases removed from V and 6 bases from J, the gap between germline ends came to 10 bases. Per germline, CDR1 SNHLY and CDR2 FYNNEI. The CDR3 extends over 12 amino acids.

V gene TRBV29-1 combines with J gene TRBJ2-5; D unresolved. Trimming left V 6 bases short and J 3 bases short, with 14 bases between. The CDR3 is 13 residues long. CDR1 is SQVTM, CDR2 ANQGSEA, per germline. The CDR3 protein is CSVSVQRKETQYF. CDR3 in DNA: TGCAGCGTGAGTGTACAGAGAAAAGAGACCCAGTACTTC.

The chain links TRBV9 to TRBJ2-2; a possible D gene is TRBD2 (6 bases). There are 18 residues in the CDR3. CDR1 is SGDLS, CDR2 YYNGEE, per germline. Trimming removed 3 bases from V and 3 bases from J, with 21 bases in between. CDR3 sequence: CASSGDGVSGFYTGELFF. As DNA, the CDR3 is TGTGCCAGCAGCGGTGACGGGGTTAGCGGTTTTTACACCGGGGAGCTGTTTTTT.

As regards this clone: Relative to the germline gene, one junction end is altered; a read error may explain this. V gene TRBV7-7 combines with J gene TRBJ2-7, with 9 nucleotides matching TRBD1. The CDR3 is 18 amino acids. The germline gives CDR1 SSHAT, CDR2 FNYEAQ (reference sequence). The CDR3 DNA reads TGTGCTAGCAGCTTAGCGCTTCCGGGACAGGGCTTTCACTACGAGCAGTACTTC. It is translated as CASSLALPGQGFHYEQYF.